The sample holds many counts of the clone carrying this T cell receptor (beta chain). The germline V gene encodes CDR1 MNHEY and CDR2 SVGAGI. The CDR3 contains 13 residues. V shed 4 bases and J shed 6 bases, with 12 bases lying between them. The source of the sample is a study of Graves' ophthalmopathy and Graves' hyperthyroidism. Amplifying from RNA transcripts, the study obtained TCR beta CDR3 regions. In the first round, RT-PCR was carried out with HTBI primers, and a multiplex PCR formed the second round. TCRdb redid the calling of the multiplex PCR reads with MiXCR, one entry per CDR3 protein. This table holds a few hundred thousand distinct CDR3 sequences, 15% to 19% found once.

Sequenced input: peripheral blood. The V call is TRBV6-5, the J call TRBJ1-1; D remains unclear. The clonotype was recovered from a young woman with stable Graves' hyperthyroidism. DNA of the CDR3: TGTGCCAGCAGTTTAGACACTGACGCTGAAGCTTTCTTT. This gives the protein CASSLDTDAEAFF.